Listed below are T cell receptor beta chains from one sample, sequenced in a study of identifying expanded T cells in peripheral blood. TCRdb keeps only in-frame clones here, not all; method: immunoSEQ multiplex PCR. The sample yields approximately 91,000 clones, around 88% seen once. Sequenced input: blood. The receptors here all came from a person aged 18 to 70 in good health. Each CDR3 is given with its conserved first and last residue. The D gene is left open where the match is weak. Clone size appears in some rows only: once, few, many, or a class for an expanded clone.

J,size,D,V,CDR3,DNA
TRBJ1-1,once,-,TRBV9,CASSITGLNTEAFF,TGTGCCAGCAGCATAACAGGGTTGAACACTGAAGCTTTCTTT
TRBJ1-2,-,-,TRBV21-1,CASSKGRPDRDYGYTF,TGTGCCAGCAGCAAAGGGAGGCCGGACAGGGACTATGGCTACACCTTC
TRBJ2-5,once,-,TRBV2,CASGITGASGWQYF,TGTGCCAGCGGGATTACAGGAGCTTCGGGGTGGCAGTACTTC
TRBJ2-7,-,-,TRBV9,CASSAHEAADYEQYF,TGTGCCAGCAGCGCCCACGAGGCGGCGGACTACGAGCAGTACTTC
TRBJ1-2,-,TRBD1,TRBV5-8,CASSQTQGAGNYGYTF,TGTGCCAGCAGCCAGACACAGGGGGCGGGTAACTATGGCTACACCTTC
TRBJ2-7,-,TRBD1,TRBV5-1,CASSLGTGMGYEQYF,TGCGCCAGCAGCTTGGGGACAGGGATGGGGTACGAGCAGTACTTC
TRBJ2-3,-,TRBD1,TRBV12-5,CASGLTGEGVNTQYF,TGTGCTAGTGGTTTGACAGGGGAAGGGGTTAATACGCAGTATTTT
TRBJ2-4,-,-,TRBV5-4,CASSLVGVGPKNIQYF,TGTGCCAGCAGCCTGGTTGGCGTCGGTCCCAAAAACATTCAGTACTTC
TRBJ2-3,-,TRBD2,TRBV7-2,CASSGRISGSDTQYF,TGTGCCAGCAGCGGTCGTATCAGCGGGAGTGATACGCAGTATTTT
TRBJ2-1,-,TRBD1,TRBV28,CASTSLTDREEYNEQFF,TGTGCCAGCACTTCCCTCACGGACAGGGAGGAGTACAATGAGCAGTTCTTC
TRBJ2-6,-,-,TRBV7-2,CASSLEVRGGVLTF,TGTGCCAGCAGCTTAGAAGTAAGGGGCGGAGTCCTGACTTTC
TRBJ2-7,-,-,TRBV9,CASSVDEAAYEQYF,TGTGCCAGCAGCGTAGACGAGGCCGCCTACGAGCAGTACTTC
TRBJ1-1,-,TRBD1,TRBV5-1,CASSLQGATNTEAFF,TGCGCCAGCAGCTTGCAGGGGGCTACGAACACTGAAGCTTTCTTT
TRBJ2-6,-,-,TRBV28,CASSLQVSGANVLTF,TGTGCCAGCAGTTTACAGGTTTCTGGGGCCAACGTCCTGACTTTC
TRBJ2-7,-,TRBD2,TRBV19,CASQLKGGPFEQYF,TGTGCCAGTCAGCTTAAGGGAGGGCCATTCGAGCAGTACTTC
TRBJ2-7,few,-,TRBV5-8,CASSREDRWEQYF,TGTGCCAGCAGCCGGGAAGACCGATGGGAGCAGTACTTC
TRBJ1-4,-,TRBD1,TRBV2,CASSGRDREPKLFF,TGTGCCAGCAGCGGCCGGGACAGGGAGCCAAAACTGTTTTTT
TRBJ2-1,-,-,TRBV13,CASTHGDSYNEQFF,TGTGCCAGCACCCACGGGGATTCCTACAATGAGCAGTTCTTC
TRBJ2-3,-,TRBD1,TRBV9,CASSYGQGVTTDTQYF,TGTGCCAGCAGCTACGGACAGGGGGTAACGACAGATACGCAGTATTTT
TRBJ2-1,-,-,TRBV9,CASSVAGGEPQFF,TGTGCCAGCAGCGTAGCCGGGGGAGAACCTCAGTTCTTC
TRBJ1-2,-,TRBD1,TRBV6-1,CASSEGGTGGYYGYTF,TGTGCCAGCAGTGAAGGAGGGACAGGGGGCTATTATGGCTACACCTTC
TRBJ1-5,-,-,TRBV4-1,CASSQGGQPQHF,TGCGCCAGCAGCCAGGGAGGTCAGCCCCAGCATTTT
TRBJ1-5,-,-,TRBV5-5,CASSPVSSYSNQPQHF,TGTGCCAGCAGCCCCGTTTCCAGTTATAGCAATCAGCCCCAGCATTTT
TRBJ1-1,-,-,TRBV18,CASSSSSPGVNTEAFF,TGTGCCAGCTCATCGTCATCCCCCGGGGTGAACACTGAAGCTTTCTTT
TRBJ2-3,-,-,TRBV6-6,CASSLRGATDTQYF,TGTGCCAGCAGTTTACGGGGTGCCACAGATACGCAGTATTTT
TRBJ2-2,-,TRBD1,TRBV19,CASRGLGGVTGELFF,TGTGCCAGTAGAGGGCTAGGGGGCGTCACCGGGGAGCTGTTTTTT
TRBJ1-2,few,-,TRBV4-2,CASSSSGDYGYTF,TGTGCCAGCAGCTCTTCAGGGGACTATGGCTACACCTTC
TRBJ2-1,-,-,TRBV18,CASSPPRAERSNEQFF,TGTGCCAGCTCACCACCGAGGGCAGAGAGAAGCAATGAGCAGTTCTTC
TRBJ2-2,-,TRBD2,TRBV5-4,CASSTRTSGSAGELFF,TGTGCCAGCAGCACCCGGACTAGCGGGAGTGCCGGGGAGCTGTTTTTT
TRBJ2-2,-,-,TRBV6-5,CASSPPGWGGELFF,TGTGCCAGCAGTCCCCCTGGGTGGGGCGGGGAGCTGTTTTTT
TRBJ2-3,-,TRBD2,TRBV11-2,CASSPGRGAGVRDTQYF,TGTGCCAGCAGCCCCGGTCGTGGTGCGGGAGTCAGAGATACGCAGTATTTT
TRBJ1-2,-,TRBD1,TRBV5-4,CASSPLTGGDGYTF,TGTGCCAGCAGCCCCTTGACAGGGGGAGATGGCTACACCTTC
TRBJ2-7,-,-,TRBV5-5,CASSLYLGSGYEQYF,TGTGCCAGCAGCTTGTATTTAGGGTCCGGTTACGAGCAGTACTTC
TRBJ1-1,-,-,TRBV5-1,CASSPGLNGGTEAFF,TGCGCCAGCAGCCCCGGCCTAAACGGGGGGACAGAAGCTTTCTTT
TRBJ1-4,-,-,TRBV21-1,CASSKGRGVCEKLFF,TGTGCCAGCAGCAAAGGGAGGGGGGTTTGTGAAAAACTGTTTTTT
TRBJ1-1,-,-,TRBV5-1,CASSFVGTAEAFF,TGCGCCAGCAGCTTTGTCGGAACCGCTGAAGCTTTCTTT
TRBJ2-3,-,TRBD1,TRBV7-3,CASSLGQSTDTQYF,TGTGCCAGCAGCTTGGGACAGTCCACAGATACGCAGTATTTT
TRBJ2-2,-,-,TRBV27,CASSLGWRGAGANTGELFF,TGTGCCAGCAGTTTAGGTTGGAGGGGGGCCGGCGCGAACACCGGGGAGCTGTTTTTT
TRBJ2-1,-,TRBD2,TRBV6-6,CASSYRTSGNNEQFF,TGTGCCAGCAGTTACCGAACTAGCGGGAACAATGAGCAGTTCTTC
TRBJ1-5,-,-,TRBV20-1,CSAEGNQPQHF,TGCAGTGCGGAAGGCAATCAGCCCCAGCATTTT
TRBJ1-2,-,-,TRBV5-1,CASSLGVWERYGYTF,TGCGCCAGCAGCTTGGGGGTCTGGGAAAGGTATGGCTACACCTTC
TRBJ2-6,-,-,TRBV28,CASSYAPFSGANVLTF,TGTGCCAGCAGTTACGCTCCGTTCTCTGGGGCCAACGTCCTGACTTTC
TRBJ2-6,-,-,TRBV5-8,CASNPGFSGANVLTF,TGTGCCAGCAATCCCGGTTTCTCTGGGGCCAACGTCCTGACTTTC
TRBJ1-4,-,-,TRBV28,CASSLLGSTNEKLFF,TGTGCCAGCAGTTTATTGGGGTCAACTAATGAAAAACTGTTTTTT
TRBJ2-7,-,TRBD2,TRBV6-4,CASSGLAGVIYEQYF,TGTGCCAGCAGTGGACTAGCGGGAGTCATCTACGAGCAGTACTTC
TRBJ1-6,-,TRBD1,TRBV6-1,CASSDFSGTGNSPLHF,TGTGCCAGCAGTGACTTCTCCGGGACAGGGAATTCACCCCTCCACTTT
TRBJ2-7,-,-,TRBV7-2,CASSFDREDEQYF,TGTGCCAGCAGCTTTGACAGGGAGGACGAGCAGTACTTC
TRBJ2-7,-,TRBD1,TRBV25-1,CASSESRRQGASYEQYF,TGTGCCAGCAGTGAATCTCGACGACAGGGAGCTTCCTACGAGCAGTACTTC
TRBJ2-3,-,TRBD2,TRBV5-4,CASSGRLAGGERERTDTQYF,TGTGCCAGCAGCGGTAGACTAGCGGGAGGCGAACGGGAGCGCACAGATACGCAGTATTTT
TRBJ2-7,-,-,TRBV29-1,CSAAAGQANSDQYF,TGCAGCGCCGCTGCGGGCCAGGCGAATTCCGATCAGTACTTC
TRBJ1-4,-,-,TRBV23-1,CASSQSSRVFF,TGCGCCAGCAGTCAATCTTCCAGGGTGTTTTTT